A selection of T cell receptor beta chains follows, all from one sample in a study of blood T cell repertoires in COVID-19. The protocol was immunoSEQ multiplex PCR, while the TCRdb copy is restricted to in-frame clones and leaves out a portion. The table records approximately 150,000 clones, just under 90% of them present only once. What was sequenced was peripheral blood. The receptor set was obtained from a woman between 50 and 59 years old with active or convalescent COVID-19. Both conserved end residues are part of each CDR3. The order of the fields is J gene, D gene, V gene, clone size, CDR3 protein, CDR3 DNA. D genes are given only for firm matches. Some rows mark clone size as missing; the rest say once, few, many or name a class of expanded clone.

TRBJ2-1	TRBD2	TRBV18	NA	CASSPPRTSGSISFNEQFF	TGTGCCAGCTCACCACCAAGGACTAGCGGGAGTATATCCTTCAATGAGCAGTTCTTC
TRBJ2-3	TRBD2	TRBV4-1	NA	CASSQARAGRTDTQYF	TGCGCCAGCAGCCAAGCGCGAGCGGGACGCACAGATACGCAGTATTTT
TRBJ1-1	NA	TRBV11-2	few	CASSFDVGGRTEAFF	TGTGCCAGCAGCTTCGATGTTGGGGGGAGGACTGAAGCTTTCTTT
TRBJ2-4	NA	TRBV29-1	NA	CSVEWQGGDIQYF	TGCAGCGTTGAATGGCAGGGTGGTGACATTCAGTACTTC
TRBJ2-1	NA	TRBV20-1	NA	CSAATPNEQFF	TGCAGTGCTGCCACACCCAATGAGCAGTTCTTC
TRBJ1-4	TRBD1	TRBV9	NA	CASRPKRGDRAFLNEKLFF	TGTGCCAGCAGGCCAAAAAGGGGGGACAGGGCGTTTCTTAATGAAAAACTGTTTTTT
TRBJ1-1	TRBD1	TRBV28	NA	CASSPGQANTEAFF	TGTGCCAGCAGCCCCGGACAGGCGAACACTGAAGCTTTCTTT
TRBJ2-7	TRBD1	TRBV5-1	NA	CASSSGTGPYEQYF	TGCGCCAGCAGTTCCGGGACAGGTCCCTACGAGCAGTACTTC
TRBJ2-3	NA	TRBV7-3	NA	CASSLRGEGDTQYF	TGTGCCAGCAGCTTAAGGGGGGAAGGCGATACGCAGTATTTT
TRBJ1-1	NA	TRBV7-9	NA	CASSLDMNTEAFF	TGTGCCAGCAGCCTCGACATGAACACTGAAGCTTTCTTT
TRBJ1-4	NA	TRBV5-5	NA	CASTPGATNEKLFF	TGTGCCAGCACCCCGGGGGCAACTAATGAAAAACTGTTTTTT
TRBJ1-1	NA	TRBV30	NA	CAWVRINTEAFF	TGTGCCTGGGTGAGAATCAACACTGAAGCTTTCTTT
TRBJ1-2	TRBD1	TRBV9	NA	CASSVGGTGVGYTF	TGTGCCAGCAGCGTAGGTGGGACAGGGGTTGGCTACACCTTC
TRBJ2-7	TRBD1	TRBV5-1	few	CASSSMGQLYEQYF	TGCGCCAGCAGCTCGATGGGACAGTTGTACGAGCAGTACTTC
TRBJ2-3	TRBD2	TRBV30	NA	CAWSVGLAGGIDTQYF	TGTGCCTGGAGTGTGGGGCTAGCGGGAGGGATAGATACGCAGTATTTT
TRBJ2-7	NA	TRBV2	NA	CASSEEGFNEQYF	TGTGCCAGCAGTGAGGAGGGTTTCAACGAGCAGTACTTC
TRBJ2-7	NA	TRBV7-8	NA	CASSPQSGGPNYEQYF	TGTGCCAGCAGCCCCCAGTCGGGGGGCCCGAACTACGAGCAGTACTTC
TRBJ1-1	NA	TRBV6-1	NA	CASSEMGGRAEAFF	TGTGCCAGCAGTGAAATGGGAGGGAGGGCTGAAGCTTTCTTT
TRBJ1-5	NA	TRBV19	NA	CASAIGANSNQPQHF	TGTGCCAGTGCCATTGGAGCGAATAGCAATCAGCCCCAGCATTTT
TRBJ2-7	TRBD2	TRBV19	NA	CASSIEASGEVAYEQYF	TGTGCCAGTAGTATAGAAGCTAGCGGGGAAGTGGCCTACGAGCAGTACTTC
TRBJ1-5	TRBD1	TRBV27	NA	CASSLRTGVQPQHF	TGTGCCAGCAGTTTAAGGACAGGGGTTCAGCCCCAGCATTTT
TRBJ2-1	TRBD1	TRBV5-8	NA	CASSLFGTGDNEQFF	TGTGCCAGCAGCTTGTTCGGGACAGGGGACAATGAGCAGTTCTTC
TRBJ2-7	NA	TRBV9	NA	CASSVGPSDEQYF	TGTGCCAGCAGCGTAGGGCCCAGCGACGAGCAGTACTTC
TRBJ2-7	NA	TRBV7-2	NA	CASSLERHPYEQYF	TGTGCCAGCAGCTTAGAGAGACATCCCTACGAGCAGTACTTC
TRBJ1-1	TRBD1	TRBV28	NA	CASSSGTGHTEAFF	TGTGCCAGCAGTTCCGGGACAGGGCATACTGAAGCTTTCTTT
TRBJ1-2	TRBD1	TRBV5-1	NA	CASSYGQTGTENGYTF	TGCGCCAGCAGCTACGGACAGACCGGGACAGAGAATGGCTACACCTTC
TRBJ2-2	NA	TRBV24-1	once	CATSETLLRGAGELFF	TGTGCCACCAGTGAGACCCTCCTAAGGGGTGCCGGGGAGCTGTTTTTT
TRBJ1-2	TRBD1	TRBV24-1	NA	CATSATGESYTF	TGTGCCACCAGTGCCACAGGGGAGAGCTACACCTTC
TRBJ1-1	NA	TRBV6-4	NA	CASPHGGVNTEAFF	TGTGCCAGCCCTCATGGGGGGGTGAACACTGAAGCTTTCTTT
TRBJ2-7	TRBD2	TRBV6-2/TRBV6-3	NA	CASSYLAGVFEQYF	TGTGCCAGCAGTTACCTAGCGGGAGTTTTTGAGCAGTACTTC
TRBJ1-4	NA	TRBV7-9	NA	CASSHFSRALNEKLFF	TGTGCCAGCAGCCATTTTTCCAGGGCCCTTAATGAAAAACTGTTTTTT
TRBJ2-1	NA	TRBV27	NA	CASRLGGNEQFF	TGTGCCAGCAGGCTAGGGGGTAATGAGCAGTTCTTC